The clone carrying this T cell receptor beta chain has only one observation. The target antigen is unknown. Per the germline V gene, CDR1 is MDHEN and CDR2 is SYDVKM. This CDR3 is built from 20 residues. Unmatched junction bases numbered 15, after V lost 3 bases and J lost 1 base. These data originate in a study of cytomegalovirus exposure and HLA in healthy donors. Whole-study findings and limits: First-cohort TCR clusters were later found to tend to co-occur in the roughly 130 validation repertoires.

Assay used: immunoSEQ multiplex PCR; TCRdb lists only in-frame clones, some missing. This sample has 110,000 to 150,000 clones, with approximately 94% found just once. The sequencing input was PBMCs. The rearrangement links TRBV28 to TRBJ2-2, with TRBD2 matching 9 bases. This TCR came from a man aged 18 to 30 in good health and CMV-seropositive. The DNA for the CDR3 is TGTGCCAGCAGTTTCCCCCGCTTTAGCGGGAGAGGGGAGAACACCGGGGAGCTGTTTTTT. It codes for CASSFPRFSGRGENTGELFF. The whole variable domain, filled in from reference TRBV28 and TRBJ2-2, reads DVKVTQSSRYLVKRTGEKVFLECVQDMDHENMFWYRQDPGLGLRLIYFSYDVKMKEKGDIPEGYSVSREKKERFSLILESASTNQTSMYLCASSFPRFSGRGENTGELFFGEGSRLTVL.